This T cell receptor (beta chain) appears in the sequencing data of a study of early T cells in non-severe SARS-CoV-2 infection. TCRdb processed the 5' RACE reads anew with MiXCR; each CDR3 protein has one entry. This table has tens of thousands of distinct CDR3 sequences, less than 15% appearing once. This CDR3 is 15 amino acids long. CDR1 is MNHEY, CDR2 SVGAGI, per germline. Trimming took off 2 bases at V and 6 bases at J, with 13 bases between the two ends. This specimen was whole blood, taken at baseline. This receptor was taken from an adult who was a healthcare worker with PCR-confirmed SARS-CoV-2 infection or an uninfected control (not recorded which). The rearrangement joins TRBV6-5 to TRBJ1-4, with D possibly matching TRBD1 (6 bases). In nucleotides, the CDR3 is TGTGCCAGCAGTTACCAGGACAGACGACATGAAAAACTGTTTTTT. Its protein is CASSYQDRRHEKLFF.